The 29 T cell receptor beta chains given below trace back to one sample, sequenced in a study of T-cell memory formation after mild COVID-19. Via MiXCR, TCRdb re-called the 5' RACE reads, giving one row per CDR3 protein. In the table there are some 46,000 distinct CDR3 sequences, around 6.1% of which are singletons. The sequenced sample was PBMCs or a T cell subset sorted from them (not recorded which). These receptors came from an adult who had mild COVID-19 (a few samples of this study predate the infection). Cell type and time point are not known.

CDR3: CASVNDQGSDTQYF. CDR3 bases: TGTGCCAGCGTTAACGACCAGGGCTCAGATACGCAGTATTTT. The V call is TRBV2, the J call TRBJ2-3; the D gene is possibly TRBD1 (5 bases). Trimming removed 8 bases at V and 4 bases at J, with 16 bases between. This CDR3 is 14 amino acids long. Per germline, CDR1 SNHLY and CDR2 FYNNEI.

The sample holds a few counts of this clonotype. The chain joins TRBV25-1 to TRBJ1-6; 9 bases map to TRBD1. In germline, CDR1 is MGHDK, CDR2 SYGVNS. CDR3 length: 14 residues. V lost 4 bases to trimming and J lost 11 bases; unmatched junction nucleotides: 6. The CDR3 region has the DNA TGTGCCAGCAGTGGGGGGACAGGGTACGCACCCCTCCACTTT. Its translation: CASSGGTGYAPLHF.

The V gene is TRBV18, the J gene TRBJ2-7, with TRBD2 matching over 13 bases. V was pared by 6 bases and J by 2 bases, with 4 bases of the junction left unmatched. The germline V gene has CDR1 KGHSH and CDR2 LQKENI. The CDR3 runs to 15 residues. The CDR3, as DNA: TGTGCCAGCTCTCCTGGACTAGCGGGAGCCTACGAGCAGTACTTC. This encodes CASSPGLAGAYEQYF.

Many counts were recorded for this clonotype. The chain joins TRBV6-6 to TRBJ1-4, with D perhaps TRBD1 (6 bases). CDR1 and CDR2 (germline): MNHNY, SVGAGI (reference sequence). V was pared by 0 bases and J by 7 bases, with 21 bases between. The CDR3 contains 18 residues. CDR3: CASSYSRVRAGAAEKLFF. In nucleotides, the CDR3 is TGTGCCAGCAGTTACTCGAGGGTGAGGGCAGGGGCGGCTGAAAAACTGTTTTTT.

The chain employs TRBV6-2 or TRBV6-3 and TRBJ2-1, with D possibly called TRBD1 or TRBD2 (5 bases each). The germline gives CDR1 MNHEY, CDR2 SVGEGT. Trimming cost V 0 bases and J 0 bases, with 15 bases left between them. This CDR3 contains 18 residues. This CDR3 is CASSYSGAGRSSYNEQFF. The DNA of the CDR3 is TGTGCCAGCAGTTACTCCGGGGCTGGACGAAGCTCCTACAATGAGCAGTTCTTC.

Concerning this clonotype itself: The final CDR3 position lacks the conserved phenylalanine or tryptophan, pointing to a likely read error. This chain joins TRBV5-1 and TRBJ1-6; D possibly corresponds to TRBD1 (5 bases). CDR1 is SGHRS, CDR2 YFSETQ, per germline. The CDR3 extends over 14 amino acids. V was clipped by 0 bases and J by 6 bases, with 7 bases between them. The CDR3 DNA reads TGCGCCAGCAGCTTGGGGGACCCTAATTCACCCCTCCACTGT. It yields the protein CASSLGDPNSPLHC.

The V gene is TRBV19, the J gene TRBJ1-2, with 9 positions matching TRBD1. The CDR3 contains 16 residues. V gave up 6 bases and J gave up 8 bases; unmatched junction bases: 16. From germline, CDR1 is LNHDA and CDR2 SQIVND (reference sequence). The CDR3 coding sequence is TGTGCCAGTAGGGACCCCGGGACAGGGTTAATGCAAGGCTACACCTTC. It encodes CASRDPGTGLMQGYTF.

This clonotype was seen a handful of times. V is TRBV7-2 and J is TRBJ1-2; TRBD1 aligns across 8 bases. The CDR3 sequence is 15 residues long. Per germline, CDR1 SGHTA and CDR2 FQGNSA. V shed 1 base, J shed 4 bases, and the junction held 5 bases outside the gene matches. The CDR3 loop reads CASSLGQGLGYGYTF. CDR3 nucleotides: TGTGCCAGCAGCTTAGGACAGGGGCTTGGCTATGGCTACACCTTC.

Ten or more counts support this clonotype. The V and J genes are TRBV7-2 and TRBJ1-1, with TRBD1 matching 9 bases. V dropped 5 bases and J dropped 8; count of bases not matched to a gene: 12. This CDR3 comprises 15 residues. Per the germline V gene, CDR1 is SGHTA and CDR2 is FQGNSA. The CDR3: CASSVFGGTGREAFF. The CDR3 region has the DNA TGTGCCAGCAGCGTTTTCGGGGGGACAGGGCGGGAAGCTTTCTTT.

V is TRBV7-9 and J is TRBJ1-6; D not resolved. The CDR3 extends over 16 amino acids. CDR1 SEHNR and CDR2 FQNEAQ come from the germline V gene (reference sequence). The V end was cut by 5 bases, the J end by 0 bases, with 11 bases between. CDR3 coding DNA: TGTGCCAGCAGCGAGGACCGGAGCTCCTATAATTCACCCCTCCACTTT. Encoded protein: CASSEDRSSYNSPLHF.

The chain employs TRBV12-3 or TRBV12-4 and TRBJ1-2; 9 nucleotides agree with TRBD1. The length of the CDR3 is 14 residues. Trimming at V came to 5 bases and at J to 8 bases, leaving 9 bases not matched to a gene. The CDR3 sequence: CASSNRDRAEGYTF. CDR3 DNA: TGTGCCAGCAGTAACCGGGACAGGGCAGAGGGCTACACCTTC.

This clonotype occurred a few times. The rearrangement uses TRBV5-6 and TRBJ1-1; no definite D call. V was pared by 0 bases and J by 2 bases, with 8 bases between. Germline CDR1 reads SGHDT; CDR2 reads YYEEEE. The CDR3 is made up of 14 amino acids. CDR3 amino acids: CASSLGQINTEAFF. DNA of the CDR3: TGTGCCAGCAGCTTGGGACAAATTAACACTGAAGCTTTCTTT.

The chain couples TRBV2 to TRBJ1-1; tentative D call: TRBD1 (6 bases). The germline gives CDR1 SNHLY, CDR2 FYNNEI. The CDR3 sequence is 15 residues long. V lost 2 bases and J 0 bases, leaving 10 bases between the germline ends. CDR3 sequence: CASSERTGLNTEAFF. In nucleotides, the CDR3 is TGTGCCAGCAGTGAACGAACAGGGTTGAACACTGAAGCTTTCTTT.

This clonotype was counted many times. J is TRBJ1-4 and V is TRBV5-1; the D gene is possibly TRBD1 (5 bases). The germline CDR1 and CDR2 sequences are SGHRS and YFSETQ. Trimming took 2 bases from V and 7 from J, leaving 9 bases between them. CDR3 length: 13 amino acids. CDR3 nucleotide sequence: TGCGCCAGCAGCTTCCAGGGAGGTGAAAAACTGTTTTTT. Encoded protein: CASSFQGGEKLFF. The full variable domain, rest sourced from reference TRBV5-1 and TRBJ1-4, is KAGVTQTPRYLIKTRGQQVTLSCSPISGHRSVSWYQQTPGQGLQFLFEYFSETQRNKGNFPGRFSGRQFSNSRSEMNVSTLELGDSALYLCASSFQGGEKLFFGSGTQLSVL.

This clonotype has at least ten counts. J is TRBJ2-5 and V is TRBV7-9, with D unclear. V lost 0 bases, J lost 2 bases, and 10 bases lay in between. The CDR3 is 15 residues long. CDR1 is SEHNR, CDR2 FQNEAQ, per germline (reference sequence). The CDR3 sequence: CASSLAELQQETQYF. CDR3 bases: TGTGCCAGCAGCTTAGCCGAGCTACAACAAGAGACCCAGTACTTC.

This clonotype occurred a few times. CDR3 sequence (DNA): TGTGCCAGCAGCCAAGATCTCTGGACTAGCGGGAGGGGTTACGAGCAGTACTTC. Amino acid sequence: CASSQDLWTSGRGYEQYF. The chain combines TRBV3-1 with TRBJ2-7; 15 nucleotides match TRBD2. The CDR3 loop spans 18 amino acids. J lost 4 bases, V lost 0 bases, and 7 bases had no gene match. The V gene's germline CDR1 is LGHDT and CDR2 YNNKEL (reference sequence).

At least ten counts were recorded for this clonotype. The rearrangement uses TRBV5-5 and TRBJ1-2, with 7 nucleotides matching TRBD1. The CDR3 length is 13 residues. V shed 4 bases, J shed 2 bases, and the junction held 2 bases outside the gene matches. The V gene's germline CDR1 is SGHKS and CDR2 YYEKEE (reference sequence). CDR3 residues: CASSTTGNYGYTF. CDR3 DNA: TGTGCCAGCAGCACGACAGGGAACTATGGCTACACCTTC.

This clonotype was found a few times. Its ends do not fully match the called genes, so a read error is possible. The chain uses TRBV7-2 and TRBJ1-2, with 8 positions matching TRBD1. The germline V gene encodes CDR1 SGHTA and CDR2 FQGNSA. The CDR3 consists of 15 residues. DNA of the CDR3: TGTGCCAGCACCTTAGGACAGGGAGTCTCCTATGGCTACACCTTC. Amino acids: CASTLGQGVSYGYTF.

This clonotype showed up just a few times. The chain uses TRBV20-1 and TRBJ2-1, with TRBD2 identical over 15 bases. The CDR3 runs to 17 residues. V trimming: 5 bases; J trimming: 2 bases; junction bases outside the gene matches: 7. Germline lookup yields CDR1 DFQATT and CDR2 SNEGSKA (reference sequence). Here the CDR3 reads CSARPRTSGRAYNEQFF. Here the CDR3 DNA reads TGCAGTGCTCGCCCGCGGACTAGCGGGAGGGCCTACAATGAGCAGTTCTTC.

This chain links TRBV2 with TRBJ2-3; D is perhaps TRBD1 (6 bases). Deletions cut 10 bases from V and 0 bases from J, with 17 bases between. The CDR3 spans 15 residues. CDR1 and CDR2 (germline): SNHLY, FYNNEI. For the CDR3, the DNA is TGTGCCACCTTTGCCTCAGGGGCGAGCACAGATACGCAGTATTTT. Amino acid sequence: CATFASGASTDTQYF.

By share, this clonotype ranks as medium-sized. This chain links TRBV7-2 with TRBJ2-1; D may be TRBD1 or TRBD2 (5 bases each). The V gene's germline CDR1 is SGHTA and CDR2 FQGNSA. The CDR3 loop spans 15 amino acids. V was clipped by 6 bases and J by 1 base, with 13 bases between them. The CDR3 loop reads CASRASGSSYNEQFF. The DNA for the CDR3 is TGTGCCAGCAGAGCCTCAGGGAGTTCCTACAATGAGCAGTTCTTC.

This clonotype came up a few times. The V call is TRBV30, the J call TRBJ1-1; 8 bases map to TRBD1. After removal of 2 bases from V and 3 bases from J, the junction contained 17 bases not matched to a gene. Germline CDR1 and CDR2: GTSNPN and SVGIG (reference sequence). This CDR3 spans 18 amino acids. The CDR3 DNA follows: TGTGCCTGGAGTACGCGCAGGCAGGGGGCGAGAAAGGACACTGAAGCTTTCTTT. This gives the protein CAWSTRRQGARKDTEAFF.

This clonotype was recorded at least ten times. CDR3 region: CASSLDFSGGPRETQYF. The CDR3 bases are TGTGCCAGCAGCTTGGATTTTAGCGGGGGGCCGAGGGAGACCCAGTACTTC. The chain combines TRBV5-5 with TRBJ2-5; TRBD2 aligns across 10 bases. Losses at the gene ends were 0 bases for V and 5 bases for J; bases not matched to a gene: 10. The CDR3 runs 17 residues. CDR1 SGHKS and CDR2 YYEKEE come from the germline V gene (reference sequence).

Ten or more counts support this clonotype. This chain connects TRBV7-2 to TRBJ2-2, with D perhaps TRBD2 (5 bases). Germline CDR1 reads SGHTA; CDR2 reads FQGNSA. V dropped 3 bases and J dropped 2 bases, with 7 bases sitting between them. The length of the CDR3 is 14 residues. CDR3 nucleotide sequence: TGTGCCAGCAGCTTCGGGAAAAACACCGGGGAGCTGTTTTTT. Translating it yields CASSFGKNTGELFF.

V gene TRBV21-1 combines with J gene TRBJ1-1; the D call TRBD1 from the table was never checked on the DNA. TRBV21-1 represents a pseudogene. The CDR3 consists of 16 residues. CDR3 protein: CASSKSKKGGNTEAFF. The DNA for the CDR3 is TGTGCCAGCAGCAAAAGTAAAAAGGGGGGGAACACTGAAGCTTTCTTT.

This clonotype was picked up many times. The V gene is TRBV6-5, the J gene TRBJ2-7, with 9 bases lining up with TRBD1. The CDR3 length is 15 residues. J gave up 3 bases and V 5 bases, and 8 bases lay outside the gene matches. CDR1 and CDR2 (germline): MNHEY, SVGAGI. CDR3 sequence reads: CASSRSTGGNYEQYF. Here the CDR3 DNA reads TGTGCCAGCAGTCGCAGTACAGGGGGCAACTACGAGCAGTACTTC.

This clonotype was found a few times. CDR3 in DNA: TGTGCCAGCAGCCGCGGGACTGCGGGTTCCGAGCAGTACTTC. It codes for CASSRGTAGSEQYF. The chain recombines TRBV7-3 with TRBJ2-7; possibly TRBD2 for D (6 bases). The CDR3 extends over 14 amino acids. Per the germline V gene, CDR1 is SGHTA and CDR2 is FQGTGA. V was clipped by 5 bases and J by 6 bases, with 17 bases between them. Full variable domain (remainder filled in from reference TRBV7-3 and TRBJ2-7): GAGVSQTPSNKVTEKGKYVELRCDPISGHTALYWYRQSLGQGPEFLIYFQGTGAADDSGLPNDRFFAVRPEGSVSTLKIQRTERGDSAVYLCASSRGTAGSEQYFGPGTRLTVT.

This clonotype has a count of ten or more. The CDR3 reads CATSGKTGVYYGYTF. The CDR3, as DNA: TGTGCCACCAGTGGGAAGACAGGGGTATACTATGGCTACACCTTC. This rearrangement joins TRBV24-1 to TRBJ1-2; 8 bases are shared with TRBD1. Germline V gene lookup returns CDR1 KGHDR and CDR2 SFDVKD. Trimming removed 5 bases from V and 3 bases from J; junction bases left unmatched: 7. This CDR3 is built from 15 residues.

This chain connects TRBV6-2 or TRBV6-3 to TRBJ2-3; possible D gene TRBD1, 5 bases. Germline lookup yields CDR1 MNHEY and CDR2 SVGEGT. CDR3 size: 14 residues. V gave up 6 bases and J gave up 5 bases, with 15 bases separating them. CDR3 bases: TGTGCCAGCAGCCCCCCCAGGGATGGAGATACGCAGTATTTT. This encodes CASSPPRDGDTQYF.